These 27 T cell receptor beta chains originate from one sample sequenced in a study of shared clonotypes between healthy human individuals. Assay: immunoSEQ multiplex PCR; the TCRdb copy retains only in-frame clones and omits some. The top ten clones hold 0.36% of a sample with over a million clones, approximately 98.5% of them seen once. Sequencing was performed on naive CD4+ T cells sorted from blood. The subset is: CD45RA+ positively selected. The receptors originated from a man aged 25-40 years in good health.

The J gene is TRBJ2-3, the V gene TRBV6-1; unclear D gene. There are 18 residues in the CDR3. V lost 1 base, J lost 0 bases, and 17 bases lay in between. Germline assignment: CDR1 MNHNS and CDR2 SASEGT. The CDR3 sequence is CASSEEGDLAVSTDTQYF. For the CDR3, the DNA is TGTGCCAGCAGTGAAGAAGGAGATTTGGCGGTTAGCACAGATACGCAGTATTTT.

For this clone: Within the sample, other DNA sequences also encode this same CDR3. This chain connects TRBV11-2 to TRBJ2-5, with D perhaps matching TRBD2 (6 bases). V was trimmed by 1 base and J by 4 bases, leaving 10 bases between them. Germline assignment: CDR1 SGHAT and CDR2 FQNNGV. The CDR3 extends over 14 amino acids. The CDR3 bases are TGTGCCAGCAGCTTAGGAACCGGGGGAGAGACCCAGTACTTC. Its protein is CASSLGTGGETQYF.

The DNA of the CDR3 is TGTGCCAGCTCACCACAAGGGCGAAGTGGTACGCAGTATTTT. Encoded protein: CASSPQGRSGTQYF. The V call is TRBV18, the J call TRBJ2-3; no reliable D call. In germline, CDR1 is KGHSH, CDR2 LQKENI. The CDR3 contains 14 residues. Deletions cut 1 base from V and 8 bases from J, with 13 bases between.

This chain links TRBV7-3 with TRBJ2-1; D is ambiguous. Between the trimmed V and J ends, which lost 6 bases and 5 bases, there was a span of 5 bases. Germline assignment: CDR1 SGHTA and CDR2 FQGTGA. The CDR3 contains 11 residues. This CDR3 is CASSKNNEQFF. In nucleotides, the CDR3 is TGTGCCAGCAGTAAAAACAATGAGCAGTTCTTC.

The chain uses TRBV5-4 and TRBJ1-1; possible D gene TRBD1, 5 bases. From germline, CDR1 is SGHNT and CDR2 YYREEE (reference sequence). This CDR3 is built from 14 residues. Trimming cost V 4 bases and J 1 base, with 11 bases left between them. The CDR3 sequence is CASSMGQGNTEAFF. CDR3 in DNA: TGTGCCAGCAGCATGGGGCAGGGGAACACTGAAGCTTTCTTT.

The chain joins TRBV11-2 to TRBJ2-5, with unresolved D. This CDR3 has 13 residues. The V gene lost 7 bases and the J gene lost 5 bases, with 14 bases spanning the gap. In germline, CDR1 is SGHAT, CDR2 FQNNGV. The CDR3 sequence: CASTPSIRETQYF. For the CDR3, the DNA is TGTGCCAGCACCCCGAGTATTAGGGAGACCCAGTACTTC.

The chain links TRBV2 to TRBJ2-7; possibly TRBD2 for D (5 bases). Deletions cut 2 bases from V and 3 bases from J, with 11 bases between. Germline lookup yields CDR1 SNHLY and CDR2 FYNNEI. CDR3 size: 14 residues. The CDR3 coding sequence is TGTGCCAGCAGTGAACGACTAATACTCTACGAGCAGTACTTC. It codes for CASSERLILYEQYF. Together with reference TRBV2 and TRBJ2-7, the CDR3 gives the full variable domain: EPEVTQTPSHQVTQMGQEVILRCVPISNHLYFYWYRQILGQKVEFLVSFYNNEISEKSEIFDDQFSVERPDGSNFTLKIRSTKLEDSAMYFCASSERLILYEQYFGPGTRLTVT.

The V and J genes are TRBV5-1 and TRBJ2-2, with D perhaps given as TRBD1 or TRBD2 (5 bases each). Germline CDR1 is SGHRS and CDR2 is YFSETQ. Trimming took 0 bases from V and 4 from J, leaving 13 bases between them. This CDR3 region has 16 residues. CDR3 nucleotides: TGCGCCAGCAGCTTGGCATCCGGGGCCCGCACCGGGGAGCTGTTTTTT. It codes for CASSLASGARTGELFF. Full variable domain (missing parts from reference TRBV5-1 and TRBJ2-2): KAGVTQTPRYLIKTRGQQVTLSCSPISGHRSVSWYQQTPGQGLQFLFEYFSETQRNKGNFPGRFSGRQFSNSRSEMNVSTLELGDSALYLCASSLASGARTGELFFGEGSRLTVL.

This chain connects TRBV7-6 to TRBJ1-3; D remains ambiguous. CDR3 size: 14 residues. CDR1 SGHVS and CDR2 FNYEAQ come from the germline V gene. Trimming left V 1 base short and J 1 base short, with 5 bases between. The CDR3 loop reads CASSLDGSGNTIYF. CDR3 sequence (DNA): TGTGCCAGCAGCTTAGATGGTTCTGGAAACACCATATATTTT.

About this clone: Other DNA sequences from this sample encode an identical CDR3 as well. The gene calls are TRBV11-2 and TRBJ2-5; D is unclear. Germline CDR1 reads SGHAT; CDR2 reads FQNNGV. V was trimmed by 3 bases and J by 4 bases, leaving 3 bases between them. This CDR3 contains 11 residues. This CDR3 is CASSFRETQYF. For the CDR3, the DNA is TGTGCCAGCAGCTTTCGAGAGACCCAGTACTTC.

This chain joins TRBV18 and TRBJ2-1; no definite D call. This CDR3 spans 11 amino acids. V dropped 4 bases and J dropped 9 bases, with 7 bases sitting between them. From germline, CDR1 is KGHSH and CDR2 LQKENI. CDR3 region: CASSLVGEQFF. The DNA for the CDR3 is TGTGCCAGCTCACTAGTGGGTGAGCAGTTCTTC. The variable domain in full, with the rest retrieved from reference TRBV18 and TRBJ2-1, is NAGVMQNPRHLVRRRGQEARLRCSPMKGHSHVYWYRQLPEEGLKFMVYLQKENIIDESGMPKERFSAEFPKEGPSILRIQQVVRGDSAAYFCASSLVGEQFFGPGTRLTVL.

This clone showed up just once. The rearrangement links TRBV21-1 to TRBJ2-1; the D call TRBD2 from the table was never checked on the DNA. TRBV21-1 is described as a pseudogene. This CDR3 contains 17 residues. CDR3 DNA: TGTGCCAGCAGCAAATGTTCAGCGGGAGGGCCGTACAATGAGCAGTTCTTC. Protein product: CASSKCSAGGPYNEQFF.

The chain recombines TRBV7-8 with TRBJ2-3; D might be TRBD2 (5 bases). CDR1 is SGHVS, CDR2 FQNEAQ, per germline. This CDR3 has 15 residues. Trimming pared 5 bases from V and 0 bases from J, leaving 12 bases between. CDR3 DNA sequence: TGTGCCAGCAGCGCCGGGGATCCAAGCACAGATACGCAGTATTTT. Translating gives CASSAGDPSTDTQYF.

The chain joins TRBV5-1 to TRBJ2-7; 8 nucleotides align to TRBD2. Germline V gene data show CDR1 as SGHRS and CDR2 as YFSETQ. Trimming cost V 4 bases and J 5 bases; bases outside gene matches: 8. This CDR3 region has 14 residues. CDR3: CASSPGGGLNEQYF. For the CDR3, the DNA is TGCGCCAGCAGCCCGGGAGGGGGTCTGAACGAGCAGTACTTC.

V gene TRBV5-1 combines with J gene TRBJ2-2; 16 nucleotides line up with TRBD2. Unmatched junction bases numbered 2, after V lost 3 bases and J lost 0 bases. CDR3 length: 18 residues. Per germline, CDR1 SGHRS and CDR2 YFSETQ. As DNA, the CDR3 is TGCGCCAGCAGCTCGGGACTAGCGGGAGGGGCGAACACCGGGGAGCTGTTTTTT. Its protein is CASSSGLAGGANTGELFF.

The V call is TRBV4-1, the J call TRBJ2-7, with TRBD2 matching 12 bases. J lost 5 bases, V lost 2 bases, and 4 bases had no gene match. This CDR3 has 15 amino acids. The V gene's germline CDR1 is MGHRA and CDR2 YSYEKL. The CDR3 loop is CASSQPTSGRNEQYF. For the CDR3, the DNA is TGCGCCAGCAGCCAACCGACTAGCGGGAGAAACGAGCAGTACTTC.

This chain connects TRBV5-6 to TRBJ1-4; D perhaps matches TRBD1 (5 bases). The CDR3 contains 15 residues. V was pared by 4 bases and J by 1 base, with 11 bases between. Germline values: CDR1 SGHDT, CDR2 YYEEEE. As DNA, the CDR3 is TGTGCCAGCAGCCCGCCGGGACTAACTAATGAAAAACTGTTTTTT. As protein: CASSPPGLTNEKLFF.

CDR3 sequence: CASSFFMRSGANVLTF. The CDR3 nucleotides are TGTGCCAGCAGCTTCTTCATGCGCTCTGGGGCCAACGTCCTGACTTTC. The J gene is TRBJ2-6, the V gene TRBV11-2, with D unclear. The CDR3 is made up of 16 amino acids. Germline CDR1 is SGHAT and CDR2 is FQNNGV. V lost 3 bases and J lost 0, with 9 bases in between.

The chain has TRBV13 and TRBJ2-1; 7 bases align to TRBD2. The CDR3 has 16 residues. Germline V lookup: CDR1 PRHDT, CDR2 FYEKMQ (reference sequence). V gave up 4 bases and J gave up 5 bases; unmatched junction bases: 11. The CDR3 loop is CASSSKSGIVNNEQFF. The CDR3, as DNA: TGTGCCAGCAGCTCAAAGAGCGGGATCGTCAACAATGAGCAGTTCTTC.

The genes are TRBV9 and TRBJ2-7, with 8 bases lining up with TRBD2. The CDR3 spans 16 residues. CDR1 and CDR2 from the germline V gene are SGDLS and YYNGEE. Trimming took 0 bases from V and 2 from J; bases not matched to a gene: 7. This chain's CDR3 is CASSVGIDGRAYEQYF. CDR3 coding DNA: TGTGCCAGCAGCGTAGGGATCGACGGGAGGGCCTACGAGCAGTACTTC.

The chain carries TRBV18 and TRBJ2-7; 8 bases fit TRBD1. Germline V gives CDR1 KGHSH, CDR2 LQKENI. The CDR3 contains 15 residues. Trimming removed 3 bases from V and 0 bases from J; junction bases left unmatched: 4. CDR3: CASSPDRASSYEQYF. The CDR3 DNA follows: TGTGCCAGCTCACCGGACAGGGCCAGCTCCTACGAGCAGTACTTC.

This sequence joins TRBV11-2 and TRBJ2-2, with 7 bases fitting TRBD2. This CDR3 spans 15 amino acids. After removal of 6 bases from V and 6 bases from J, the junction contained 10 bases not matched to a gene. Germline V lookup: CDR1 SGHAT, CDR2 FQNNGV. Here the CDR3 DNA reads TGTGCCAGCAGTTTCGGGAGGCGGCGGGCCGGGGAGCTGTTTTTT. It specifies CASSFGRRRAGELFF.

The V gene is TRBV2, the J gene TRBJ2-7; no definite D call. The CDR3 covers 16 residues. V lost 1 base and J 6 bases, leaving 19 bases between the germline ends. Germline V CDR1 and CDR2: SNHLY, FYNNEI. This CDR3 is CASSEVGPQVPSEQYF. In nucleotides, the CDR3 is TGTGCCAGCAGTGAAGTAGGACCACAAGTACCGAGCGAGCAGTACTTC. Full variable domain (rest looked up from reference TRBV2 and TRBJ2-7): EPEVTQTPSHQVTQMGQEVILRCVPISNHLYFYWYRQILGQKVEFLVSFYNNEISEKSEIFDDQFSVERPDGSNFTLKIRSTKLEDSAMYFCASSEVGPQVPSEQYFGPGTRLTVT.

Here the CDR3 DNA reads TGTGCCAGCAGTGAGCTCACTAGCGGATTCTACAATGAGCAGTTCTTC. It codes for CASSELTSGFYNEQFF. The chain couples TRBV6-1 to TRBJ2-1, with 8 bases matching TRBD2. After removal of 3 bases from V and 3 bases from J, the junction contained 7 bases not matched to a gene. The germline V gene encodes CDR1 MNHNS and CDR2 SASEGT. The CDR3 runs to 16 residues.

The chain employs TRBV5-1 and TRBJ2-7; 8 bases are a match to TRBD1. V trimming: 0 bases; J trimming: 2 bases; junction bases outside the gene matches: 4. Germline values: CDR1 SGHRS, CDR2 YFSETQ. The CDR3 totals 15 residues. The CDR3 loop is CASSLGDRFAYEQYF. Written as DNA, the CDR3 is TGCGCCAGCAGCTTGGGGGACAGGTTCGCCTACGAGCAGTACTTC.

The V gene is TRBV7-9, the J gene TRBJ1-4; 7 nucleotides line up with TRBD1. Germline V gene lookup returns CDR1 SEHNR and CDR2 FQNEAQ (reference sequence). This CDR3 region has 16 residues. V lost 5 bases to trimming and J lost 0 bases; unmatched junction nucleotides: 6. The CDR3 bases are TGTGCCAGCAGCCTTGTACAGGGGACAACTAATGAAAAACTGTTTTTT. Protein product: CASSLVQGTTNEKLFF.

This clone was counted a single time. V usage is TRBV9 and J usage is TRBJ2-5, with TRBD2 matching over 12 bases. Losses at the gene ends were 3 bases for V and 4 bases for J; bases not matched to a gene: 16. Germline CDR1 reads SGDLS; CDR2 reads YYNGEE. The CDR3 is made up of 19 amino acids. In DNA, the CDR3 is TGTGCCAGCAGCGAGGGAGGACTAGCGGGATATATCGGTAGAGAGACCCAGTACTTC. Its protein product is CASSEGGLAGYIGRETQYF.